These T cell receptor beta chains were read from a single sample in a study of blood T cell repertoires in COVID-19. Here immunoSEQ multiplex PCR was the method, and the copy in TCRdb shows in-frame clones only, minus some. Of around 300,000 clones in the sample, 88% were seen once. The sample was PBMCs or T cells enriched from blood (not recorded which). The receptors originated from a woman aged 50 to 65 who had recovered from COVID-19. Both conserved end residues are part of each CDR3. The D gene is left open where the match is weak. The size field is filled for only some rows; it gives once, few, many or a size class.

V	size	D	J	DNA	CDR3
TRBV20-1	-	TRBD1	TRBJ1-2	TGCAGTGCTAGTCAACAGGGGGCGACGCGTCGTTATGGCTACACCTTC	CSASQQGATRRYGYTF
TRBV21-1	-	-	TRBJ1-2	TGTGCCAGCAGCAAAACGGGACAGCCTAACTATGGCTACACCTTC	CASSKTGQPNYGYTF
TRBV27	-	TRBD1	TRBJ1-2	TGTGCCAGCAGTCTCAACCGGGACAGGGGTAACTATGGCTACACCTTC	CASSLNRDRGNYGYTF
TRBV5-1	-	-	TRBJ2-1	TGCGCCAGCAGCTTCGACGGACAGACCTACAATGAGCAGTTCTTC	CASSFDGQTYNEQFF
TRBV30	-	TRBD2	TRBJ2-1	TGTGCCCGCCGGCTAGCGGGAGGAAGAGATGAGCAGTTCTTC	CARRLAGGRDEQFF
TRBV19	once	-	TRBJ1-2	TGTGCCAGTAGTTGGGGACTGGGTGGGTATGGCTACACCTTC	CASSWGLGGYGYTF
TRBV30	-	-	TRBJ1-1	TGTGCCTGGAGCTCCGGGACACGGACGAGTGAAGCTTTCTTT	CAWSSGTRTSEAFF
TRBV9	few	TRBD2	TRBJ2-1	TGTGCCAGCAGCGTTAGCGGGAGCCCAATTAATGAGCAGTTCTTC	CASSVSGSPINEQFF
TRBV28	once	-	TRBJ2-7	TGTGCCAGCAGTTTACGACAGTCCTACGAGCAGTACTTC	CASSLRQSYEQYF
TRBV4-3	-	TRBD2	TRBJ2-1	TGCGCCAGCAGCCAGGGACTAGCGGGAGATGGTGAGCAGTTCTTC	CASSQGLAGDGEQFF
TRBV5-4	-	TRBD2	TRBJ2-3	TGTGCCAGCAGCTTGAGTATTATGGGCGGGAGCTCAGATACGCAGTATTTT	CASSLSIMGGSSDTQYF
TRBV28	-	TRBD2	TRBJ2-1	TGTGCCAGCAGGTTAGCGGGAGAAAGCTCCTACAATGAGCAGTTCTTC	CASRLAGESSYNEQFF
TRBV4-3	-	TRBD2	TRBJ2-1	TGCGCCAGCAGCCAAGATCTTGTTCGGGGGGGACGGTACCAAAGCTCCTACAATGAGCAGTTCTTC	CASSQDLVRGGRYQSSYNEQFF
TRBV10-3	once	TRBD2	TRBJ2-3	TGTGCCATCAGCCCGGGGGGGGCGCATCGGGATACGCAGTATTTT	CAISPGGAHRDTQYF
TRBV28	-	TRBD1	TRBJ1-1	TGTGCCAGCAGCACGACAGGGGGGATGACTGAAGCTTTCTTT	CASSTTGGMTEAFF
TRBV19	-	-	TRBJ1-1	TGTGCCAGTAGTCCCACAGGGCCCGGGACTGAAGCTTTCTTT	CASSPTGPGTEAFF
TRBV7-2	-	TRBD2	TRBJ2-1	TGTGCCAGCAGCCACTACGCTTCCCTAGCGGACGAGCAGTTCTTC	CASSHYASLADEQFF
TRBV15	-	-	TRBJ2-7	TGTGCCACCAGCAGAGTAACGGGAGTGGACGAGCAGTACTTC	CATSRVTGVDEQYF
TRBV9	-	-	TRBJ2-2	TGTGCCAGCAGCGTAGAACTGATCACCGGGGAGCTGTTTTTT	CASSVELITGELFF